A selection of T cell receptor beta chains follows, all from one sample in a study of CD8+ T cells in alopecia areata. TCRdb's table, derived via immunoSEQ multiplex PCR, lists solely in-frame clones and lacks some. The sample lists 150,000 to 200,000 clones; 58% were seen once. Specimen: CD4+ T cells sorted from blood, collected at week 24, from a patient treated with tofacitinib. The source of these receptors is a human donor with alopecia areata. The CDR3 runs from the conserved cysteine through the conserved F or W. The D gene is left open where the match is weak. The size entry is marked missing in some rows and otherwise reads once, few, many or a size class.

clone size	V gene	D gene	J gene	CDR3 DNA	CDR3 protein
.	TRBV7-6	TRBD1	TRBJ2-7	TGTGCCAGCAGCCCGCCGGGACAGGGGATGAAGTACGAGCAGTACTTC	CASSPPGQGMKYEQYF
.	TRBV30	TRBD2	TRBJ2-7	TGTGCCTGGAGTGTACTAGCGGGAGCCCACGAGCAGTACTTC	CAWSVLAGAHEQYF
once	TRBV4-1	TRBD1	TRBJ1-2	TGCGCCAGCAGCCAAGTGGGACAGTTCTATGGCTACACCTTC	CASSQVGQFYGYTF
few	TRBV19	.	TRBJ1-2	TGTGCCACCAAGACAACCAACTATGGCTACACCTTC	CATKTTNYGYTF
.	TRBV27	TRBD1	TRBJ2-3	TGTGCCAGCAGTCCCCCGTACAGGGGCGCGACAGATACGCAGTATTTT	CASSPPYRGATDTQYF
.	TRBV19	.	TRBJ1-5	TGTGCCAGTAGAAGAGGGGGAAATCAGCCCCAGCATTTT	CASRRGGNQPQHF
few	TRBV5-1	.	TRBJ2-5	TGCGCCAGCAGCTTATCTCAGGAGACCCAGTACTTC	CASSLSQETQYF
.	TRBV2	.	TRBJ2-5	TGTGCCAGCGGTTGGCAGTACCAAGAGACCCAGTACTTC	CASGWQYQETQYF
few	TRBV19	.	TRBJ2-4	TGTGCCAGTAGTATCGGGGCAGGCAGACGGTACTTC	CASSIGAGRRYF
once	TRBV6-5	TRBD1	TRBJ1-1	TGTGCCAGCAGTCGAACAGGGGCCGACACTGAAGCTTTCTTT	CASSRTGADTEAFF
.	TRBV30	TRBD1	TRBJ2-5	TGTGCCTGCAATCCGGGACAGCAAGAGACCCAGTACTTC	CACNPGQQETQYF
.	TRBV5-1	.	TRBJ2-3	TGCGCCAGCAGCTGGAACGAAATGCTAGATACGCAGTATTTT	CASSWNEMLDTQYF
.	TRBV4-2	.	TRBJ2-1	TGTGCCAGCAGCCAAGATCGATCGGTCGGTCAGTTCTTC	CASSQDRSVGQFF
.	TRBV27	TRBD1	TRBJ1-2	TGTGCCAGCAGTCCTTTAGGACAGGGCTATGGCTACACCTTC	CASSPLGQGYGYTF
once	TRBV4-1	TRBD1	TRBJ2-3	TGCGCCAGCAGCCGCCAAGAACCGGGACAGGGGGCGGCAGATACGCAGTATTTT	CASSRQEPGQGAADTQYF
few	TRBV5-6	.	TRBJ1-1	TGTGCCAGCAGCCACAGGGACTTTAACACTGAAGCTTTCTTT	CASSHRDFNTEAFF
few	TRBV4-1	.	TRBJ1-5	TGCGCCAGCAGCCAAGATGCCCCTCAGCCCCAGCATTTT	CASSQDAPQPQHF
few	TRBV5-1	TRBD2	TRBJ2-1	TGCGCCAGCAGCTGGGGGACTAGTGGTCGCGATGAGCAGTTCTTC	CASSWGTSGRDEQFF
few	TRBV15	.	TRBJ1-3	TGTGCCACCAGCAGAGACAGGGCCGGAAACACCATATATTTT	CATSRDRAGNTIYF
.	TRBV2	TRBD1	TRBJ1-3	TGTGCCAGCATAACAGGGGCCTCTGGAAACACCATATATTTT	CASITGASGNTIYF
.	TRBV7-8	TRBD2	TRBJ2-1	TGTGCCAGCAGCTTGCGATTTCGGAGCGGGAGGGACAATGAGCAGTTCTTC	CASSLRFRSGRDNEQFF
.	TRBV5-6	.	TRBJ2-1	TGTGCCAGCAGCTTGGCCCGGAACAATGAGCAGTTCTTC	CASSLARNNEQFF
.	TRBV7-8	TRBD1	TRBJ2-7	TGTGCCAGCAGCCCGAGGACAGGGGCGGGCGAGCAGTACTTC	CASSPRTGAGEQYF
once	TRBV30	.	TRBJ1-2	TGTGCCTGGAAGGCGCAGGCCTCCCCTGGCTACACCTTC	CAWKAQASPGYTF
.	TRBV27	TRBD1	TRBJ1-2	TGTGCCAGCAGTTTAGGGGGCGACAGGGACTATGGCTACACCTTC	CASSLGGDRDYGYTF
once	TRBV19	TRBD2	TRBJ2-5	TGTGCCAGTAGTATAGTGGCTAGCGGGCAAGAGACCCAGTACTTC	CASSIVASGQETQYF
.	TRBV5-1	TRBD2	TRBJ2-3	TGCGCCAGCGCGACCCTGGCTGCGAGCGGGGGGCCCGGAGATACGCAGTATTTT	CASATLAASGGPGDTQYF
.	TRBV7-2	TRBD1	TRBJ1-2	TGTGCCAGCAGCTTCACAGGGGTTGGCTACACCTTC	CASSFTGVGYTF
.	TRBV5-4	TRBD1	TRBJ2-5	TGTGCCAGCAGCTTGACAGGGGACGGCTCCCTAGAGACCCAGTACTTC	CASSLTGDGSLETQYF
.	TRBV5-1	TRBD2	TRBJ2-2	TGCGCCAGCAGCCGCGGACTAGAACCCACCGGGGAGCTGTTTTTT	CASSRGLEPTGELFF
.	TRBV11-3	TRBD2	TRBJ2-3	TGTGCCAGCAGCTCCGGACTAGCGGGACGGCCAGATACGCAGTATTTT	CASSSGLAGRPDTQYF
.	TRBV18	TRBD1	TRBJ2-7	TGTGCCAGCTCTCTAGGGACAGGGGGCCACGAGCAGTACTTC	CASSLGTGGHEQYF
few	TRBV7-8	.	TRBJ1-3	TGTGCCAGCAGCTCCTCGGGGGTGGCCGCGGGAAACACCATATATTTT	CASSSSGVAAGNTIYF
.	TRBV29-1	.	TRBJ1-1	TGCAGCGTTTCACAGAGTTTGAACACTGAAGCTTTCTTT	CSVSQSLNTEAFF
.	TRBV5-1	.	TRBJ2-5	TGCGCCAGCAGCGCAGGGGGGCGGGAGACCCAGTACTTC	CASSAGGRETQYF
.	TRBV19	TRBD2	TRBJ2-1	TGTGCCAGTAGTATCATCGGCGGGAGCAAGTACAATGAGCAGTTCTTC	CASSIIGGSKYNEQFF
.	TRBV7-9	.	TRBJ1-2	TGTGCCAGCAGCTTTGACGGAACCTATGGCTACACCTTC	CASSFDGTYGYTF
.	TRBV11-2	TRBD2	TRBJ2-7	TGTGCCAGCAGCCAGGGGGCTAGCGGGAGGGGCGAGCAGTACTTC	CASSQGASGRGEQYF
few	TRBV6-5	.	TRBJ2-5	TGTGCCAGCAAAGGGGAAGAGACCCAGTACTTC	CASKGEETQYF
.	TRBV9	.	TRBJ1-3	TGTGCCAGCAGCGGCTGGGGGGGCCCTGGAAACACCATATATTTT	CASSGWGGPGNTIYF
.	TRBV6-6	TRBD1	TRBJ2-2	TGTGCCAGCAGTTACGTAGACAGGGACACCGGGGAGCTGTTTTTT	CASSYVDRDTGELFF
.	TRBV7-2	.	TRBJ2-1	TGTGCCAGCAGCGCCCATAGGGGCGATGAGCAGTTCTTC	CASSAHRGDEQFF
few	TRBV29-1	TRBD2	TRBJ2-3	TGCAGCGGATCTAGCGGGATGAACACAGATACGCAGTATTTT	CSGSSGMNTDTQYF
.	TRBV28	TRBD1	TRBJ1-4	TGTGCCAGCAGTGGAGGACAGGGCCAAAAACTGTTTTTT	CASSGGQGQKLFF
.	TRBV5-4	.	TRBJ2-7	TGTGCCAGCAGCTTGGAAGGGCGCGCCTACGAGCAGTACTTC	CASSLEGRAYEQYF
.	TRBV2	TRBD1	TRBJ2-7	TGTGCCAGGACCCTTACAGGGGGCAGGGGCGAGCAGTACTTC	CARTLTGGRGEQYF
.	TRBV5-1	.	TRBJ2-2	TGCGCCAGCAGCTTGGCGTTCACCGGGGAGCTGTTTTTT	CASSLAFTGELFF
.	TRBV30	.	TRBJ1-1	TGTGCCTGGAGTGCCCGGGCAGGGAGACACACTGAAGCTTTCTTT	CAWSARAGRHTEAFF